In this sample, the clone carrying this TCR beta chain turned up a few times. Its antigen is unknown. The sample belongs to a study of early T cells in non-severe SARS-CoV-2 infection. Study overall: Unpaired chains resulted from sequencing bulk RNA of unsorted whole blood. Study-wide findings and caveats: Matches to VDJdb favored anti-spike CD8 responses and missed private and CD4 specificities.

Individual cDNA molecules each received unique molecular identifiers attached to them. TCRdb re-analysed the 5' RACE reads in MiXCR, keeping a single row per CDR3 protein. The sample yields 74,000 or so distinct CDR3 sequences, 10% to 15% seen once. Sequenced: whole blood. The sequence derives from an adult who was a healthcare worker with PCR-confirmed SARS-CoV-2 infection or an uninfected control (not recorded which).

The CDR3 DNA reads as TGTGCCAGCACCACAGGTTGGGACAGGGTTACCTCCAGCTCCTACGAGCAGTACTTC. As protein: CASTTGWDRVTSSSYEQYF. The rearrangement links TRBV12-3 or TRBV12-4 to TRBJ2-7, with TRBD1 matching 9 bases. V trimming: 7 bases; J trimming: 0 bases; junction bases outside the gene matches: 19. The CDR3 totals 19 residues.